This TCR beta chain derives from a study of T cell responses to AZD1222 COVID-19 vaccine. Only in-frame clones appear in the TCRdb table, and some are missing; sequencing was by immunoSEQ multiplex PCR. The sample records about 79,000 clones, more than 70% being singletons. This clone has just a few counts. The CDR3 is 15 residues long. CDR1 SGHKS and CDR2 YYEKEE come from the germline V gene (reference sequence). Unmatched junction bases numbered 8, after V lost 0 bases and J lost 5 bases. This chain uses TRBV5-5 with TRBJ2-7, with TRBD2 identical over 7 bases. The sequenced sample was peripheral blood, obtained on day 0 of AZD1222 vaccination. This clonotype was sampled from an adult in good health. The CDR3 region is CASSLDGRGVNEQYF. DNA of the CDR3: TGTGCCAGCAGCTTGGACGGACGGGGGGTGAACGAGCAGTACTTC.